Each of the 14 T cell receptor beta chains below was sequenced from the same sample in a study of T-cell reconstitution after alpha-beta-depleted transplantation in children. Preparing the TCRbeta library involved the use of unique molecular identifiers. A single record per CDR3 protein comes from TCRdb applying MiXCR to the PCR reads. The sample has 300,000 to 350,000 distinct CDR3 sequences, around 15% seen once. The source material was PBMCs, mostly from graft donor cells, sampled 360 days after TCRalphabeta/CD19-depleted stem cell transplant. The receptors were gathered from a male patient under 10 years old who had a stem cell transplant for acute lymphoblastic leukemia, so the T cells may come from the graft donor.

The chain uses TRBV20-1 and TRBJ2-3, with TRBD2 as a possible D gene (5 bases). This CDR3 spans 16 amino acids. Germline CDR1 and CDR2: DFQATT and SNEGSKA (reference sequence). Trimming removed 3 bases at V and 1 base at J, with 17 bases between. The CDR3 spells CSASLLGVGRTDTQYF. For the CDR3, the DNA is TGCAGTGCTAGTCTTCTGGGAGTTGGGCGCACAGATACGCAGTATTTT.

The chain uses TRBV2 and TRBJ1-6; 7 positions match TRBD1. Germline values: CDR1 SNHLY, CDR2 FYNNEI. This CDR3 has 19 residues. V trimming: 2 bases; J trimming: 7 bases; junction bases outside the gene matches: 17. The CDR3, as DNA: TGTGCCAGCAGTGAACCACAGGGGCCCAAGGGACCGAGGAATTCACCCCTCCACTTT. It is translated as CASSEPQGPKGPRNSPLHF.

The V gene is TRBV4-3, the J gene TRBJ2-7; D may correspond to TRBD1 or TRBD2 (5 bases each). Trimming took 3 bases from V and 7 from J, leaving 13 bases between them. The CDR3 is 13 amino acids. Per germline, CDR1 LGHNA and CDR2 YSLEER. CDR3 sequence: CASSHRQRGEQYF. The CDR3 bases are TGCGCCAGCAGCCACCGACAGCGAGGGGAGCAGTACTTC.

This chain uses TRBV4-3 with TRBJ2-1; TRBD1 aligns across 8 bases. The germline gives CDR1 LGHNA, CDR2 YSLEER. V was pared by 0 bases and J by 5 bases, with 9 bases of the junction left unmatched. CDR3 size: 17 residues. CDR3 residues: CASSQEYVRQGNNEQFF. DNA of the CDR3: TGCGCCAGCAGCCAAGAATATGTGCGACAGGGGAACAATGAGCAGTTCTTC.

This clonotype came up many times. V and J are TRBV5-1 and TRBJ2-3, with 9 nucleotides matching TRBD2. The CDR3 has 15 amino acids. The V gene end was trimmed by 3 bases and the J gene end by 4 bases; junction bases not matched to a gene: 6. In germline, CDR1 is SGHRS, CDR2 YFSETQ. The CDR3 DNA reads as TGCGCCAGCAGCTCTTATAGCGGGAGAGCAGATACGCAGTATTTT. Amino acids: CASSSYSGRADTQYF.

This clonotype was seen more than once but under ten times. The chain couples TRBV20-1 to TRBJ1-2; TRBD1 might be the D (6 bases). The CDR3 covers 12 residues. Germline assignment: CDR1 DFQATT and CDR2 SNEGSKA (reference sequence). The CDR3 is CRGGSPNYGYTF. The CDR3 region has the DNA TGCCGGGGGGGCAGCCCTAACTATGGCTACACCTTC.

There are a few counts of this clonotype. The V and J genes are TRBV5-1 and TRBJ1-5; 9 nucleotides match TRBD1. From germline, CDR1 is SGHRS and CDR2 YFSETQ. The CDR3 runs 14 residues. J was trimmed by 7 bases and V by 4 bases; bases with no gene match: 6. The CDR3 here is CASSVTGGGQPQHF. The CDR3 region has the DNA TGCGCCAGCAGCGTGACAGGGGGAGGCCAGCCCCAGCATTTT. Complete variable domain (other parts from reference TRBV5-1 and TRBJ1-5): KAGVTQTPRYLIKTRGQQVTLSCSPISGHRSVSWYQQTPGQGLQFLFEYFSETQRNKGNFPGRFSGRQFSNSRSEMNVSTLELGDSALYLCASSVTGGGQPQHFGDGTRLSIL.

V is TRBV18 and J is TRBJ2-7; 8 bases line up with TRBD1. The germline gives CDR1 KGHSH, CDR2 LQKENI. The CDR3 covers 16 residues. V lost 5 bases, J lost 3 bases, and 12 bases stayed unmatched. The DNA of the CDR3 is TGTGCCAGCTCAGGCCGCGGGACAGGACGGCTCTACGAGCAGTACTTC. This translates into CASSGRGTGRLYEQYF. The complete variable domain, with remaining parts taken from reference TRBV18 and TRBJ2-7, reads NAGVMQNPRHLVRRRGQEARLRCSPMKGHSHVYWYRQLPEEGLKFMVYLQKENIIDESGMPKERFSAEFPKEGPSILRIQQVVRGDSAAYFCASSGRGTGRLYEQYFGPGTRLTVT.

This clonotype was seen ten or more times. V gene TRBV20-1 combines with J gene TRBJ2-7, with 13 positions matching TRBD2. The germline CDR1 and CDR2 sequences are DFQATT and SNEGSKA (reference sequence). The ends lost 5 bases at V and 2 bases at J; junction bases unmatched: 3. The CDR3 length is 14 residues. CDR3 residues: CSAWGLAGTYEQYF. CDR3 in DNA: TGCAGTGCTTGGGGACTAGCGGGAACCTACGAGCAGTACTTC.

In this sample, this clonotype turned up a few times. V is TRBV20-1 and J is TRBJ1-2; possibly TRBD1 for D (6 bases). The germline CDR1 and CDR2 sequences are DFQATT and SNEGSKA (reference sequence). The CDR3 is made up of 17 amino acids. The V end lost 1 base, the J end lost 4 bases, and 22 bases lay between the germline ends. The CDR3 nucleotides are TGCAGTGCTAGAGGCAGGGGCTGGACAGTAGGCTTCTATGGCTACACCTTC. Its translation: CSARGRGWTVGFYGYTF.

The V and J genes are TRBV24-1 and TRBJ2-1, with TRBD1 matching over 7 bases. With 4 bases clipped from V and 0 bases from J, the junction kept 5 bases outside the gene matches. The CDR3 spans 16 residues. Germline V gene data show CDR1 as KGHDR and CDR2 as SFDVKD. DNA for the CDR3: TGTGCCACCAGTGAAAGGACAGGACGCTCCTACAATGAGCAGTTCTTC. This gives the protein CATSERTGRSYNEQFF.

This clonotype came up a few times. The genes are TRBV28 and TRBJ2-7, with TRBD1 matching 8 bases. Germline V lookup: CDR1 MDHEN, CDR2 SYDVKM. V shed 3 bases, J shed 6 bases, and the junction held 7 bases outside the gene matches. The CDR3 runs 14 residues. The CDR3 sequence is CASSFGQGVLEQYF. DNA of the CDR3: TGTGCCAGCAGTTTTGGACAGGGAGTGCTCGAGCAGTACTTC.

DNA for the CDR3: TGCGCCAGCAGCTTGGGACTAGCGGGGGTCCCGCAGTACTTC. This sequence encodes CASSLGLAGVPQYF. The chain couples TRBV5-1 to TRBJ2-7; 12 nucleotides match TRBD2. V was clipped by 0 bases and J by 9 bases; unmatched bases: 4. Per the germline V gene, CDR1 is SGHRS and CDR2 is YFSETQ. The CDR3 has 14 residues.

The genes are TRBV10-3 and TRBJ2-1; 7 bases are shared with TRBD2. The CDR3 extends over 15 amino acids. Germline CDR1 ENHRY, CDR2 SYGVKD. V was pared by 0 bases and J by 12 bases, with 11 bases of the junction left unmatched. The CDR3 DNA is TGTGCCATCAGTGAGTCAGGGGCCCTAGCGGTTGGGCAGTTCTTC. The encoded protein is CAISESGALAVGQFF.